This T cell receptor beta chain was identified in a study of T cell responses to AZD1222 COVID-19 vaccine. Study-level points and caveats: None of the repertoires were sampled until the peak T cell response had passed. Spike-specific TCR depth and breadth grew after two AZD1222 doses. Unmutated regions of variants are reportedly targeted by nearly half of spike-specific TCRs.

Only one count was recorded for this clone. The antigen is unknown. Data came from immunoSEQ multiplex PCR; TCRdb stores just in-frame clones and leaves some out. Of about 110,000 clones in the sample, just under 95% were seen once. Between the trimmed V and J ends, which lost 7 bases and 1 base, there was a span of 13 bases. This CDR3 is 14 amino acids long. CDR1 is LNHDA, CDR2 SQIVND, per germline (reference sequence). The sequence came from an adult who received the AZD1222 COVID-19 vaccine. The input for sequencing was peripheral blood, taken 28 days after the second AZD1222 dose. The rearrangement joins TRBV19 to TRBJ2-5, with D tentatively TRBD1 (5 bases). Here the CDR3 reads CASKERGAQETQYF. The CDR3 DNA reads TGTGCCAGTAAAGAAAGGGGTGCCCAAGAGACCCAGTACTTC.